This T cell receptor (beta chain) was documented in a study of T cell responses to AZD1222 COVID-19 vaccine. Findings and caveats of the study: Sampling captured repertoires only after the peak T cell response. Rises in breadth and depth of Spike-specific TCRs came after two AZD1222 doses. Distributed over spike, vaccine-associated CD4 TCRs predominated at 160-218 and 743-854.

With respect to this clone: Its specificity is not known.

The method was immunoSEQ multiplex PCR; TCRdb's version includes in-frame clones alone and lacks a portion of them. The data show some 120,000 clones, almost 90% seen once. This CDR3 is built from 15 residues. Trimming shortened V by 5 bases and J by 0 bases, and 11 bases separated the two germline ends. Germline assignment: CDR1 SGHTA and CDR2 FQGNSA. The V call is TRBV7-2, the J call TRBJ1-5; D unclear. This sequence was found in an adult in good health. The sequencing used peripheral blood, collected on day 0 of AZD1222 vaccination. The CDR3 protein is CASSTGRNSNQPQHF. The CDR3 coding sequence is TGTGCCAGCAGCACCGGACGGAATAGCAATCAGCCCCAGCATTTT. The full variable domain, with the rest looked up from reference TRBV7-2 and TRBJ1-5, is GAGVSQSPSNKVTEKGKDVELRCDPISGHTALYWYRQSLGQGLEFLIYFQGNSAPDKSGLPSDRFSAERTGGSVSTLTIQRTQQEDSAVYLCASSTGRNSNQPQHFGDGTRLSIL.